The clone carrying this T cell receptor (beta chain) was seen repeatedly, ten times or more. Its antigen is undetermined. The data originate from a study of T-cell reconstitution after alpha-beta-depleted transplantation in children. Study-level results: As was reported, about two months after transplant, alpha-beta T cells came from several hundred expanded graft clones. It was surviving recipient T cells and thymic progenitors that gave some patients high TCRbeta diversity at day 60. T-cell counts and diversity at one year post-transplant came mainly from newly produced T cells.

Library preparation (for TCRbeta) was performed with unique molecular identifiers. TCRdb itself ran the PCR reads through MiXCR, one entry per CDR3 protein. Altogether some 830,000 distinct CDR3 sequences are present, 16% being singletons, with the ten largest covering under 6%. Germline loops: CDR1 SGHRS, CDR2 YFSETQ. Trimming cost V 4 bases and J 2 bases, with 16 bases left between them. The CDR3 loop spans 15 amino acids. The specimen comprised PBMCs, mostly from graft donor cells, sampled 360 days after TCRalphabeta/CD19-depleted stem cell transplant. The gene calls are TRBV5-1 and TRBJ2-7, with D possibly TRBD1 on 7 matching bases. This clonotype originated in a male patient younger than 18 who had a stem cell transplant for acute lymphoblastic leukemia, so the T cells may come from the graft donor. CDR3 in amino acids: CASSGTPGQTYEQYF. The CDR3 DNA sequence: TGCGCCAGCAGCGGGACTCCGGGACAGACCTACGAGCAGTACTTC.